This T cell receptor (beta chain) was sequenced during a study of shared clonotypes between healthy human individuals. Overall study findings and caveats: Among four donors, roughly 5% of naive CD4 clonotypes were found in common.

V was cut by 0 bases and J by 1 base, with 16 bases left in between. Germline V gene data show CDR1 as SGHTA and CDR2 as FQGNSA. This CDR3 is 17 amino acids long. HIV-negative, healthy adults without recent acute infections or vaccinations were the donors. Note on this clone: Its antigen is currently unknown.

In the source study's methods: For the immunoSEQ data, sequences were junction-only without quality scores, so filtering differed. The protocol was immunoSEQ multiplex PCR, while the TCRdb copy is restricted to in-frame clones and leaves out a portion. The DNA was the basis for D and trimming; V, J and clone size are from that table. The repertoire holds more than 2,000,000 clones, with just over 90% as singletons. The clonotype originates from a man aged 18-30 years in good health. Some clones in this sample may be carry-over from other donors' samples. The sequenced sample consisted of naive CD4+ T cells from PBMCs. The subset here: CD45RA+ positively selected. The V and J genes are TRBV7-2 and TRBJ2-7; D tentatively reads TRBD1 or TRBD2 (6 bases each). CDR3 nucleotides: TGTGCCAGCAGCTTAGCCGAAGGGGGGACCTTTTCCTACGAGCAGTACTTC. This encodes CASSLAEGGTFSYEQYF.